One sample yielded the 20 T cell receptor beta chains listed below, sequenced in a study of PD-1 blockade in classical Hodgkin lymphoma. Measured with immunoSEQ multiplex PCR; TCRdb has only the in-frame clones, and not every one. This sample yields roughly 150,000 clones, of which around 84% are seen a single time; 9.2% belongs to the top ten. Each patient experienced a relapse that followed autologous stem cell transplantation, and brentuximab vedotin exposure varied. The input for sequencing was peripheral blood mononuclear cells (PBMCs), taken before the second cycle of nivolumab. These receptors were obtained from a human donor with classical Hodgkin lymphoma.

The gene calls are TRBV7-2 and TRBJ1-2, with a possible D match to TRBD1 (5 bases). The CDR3 is made up of 15 amino acids. Trimming cost V 4 bases and J 8 bases, with 20 bases left between them. Germline V CDR1 and CDR2: SGHTA, FQGNSA. CDR3 protein: CASSSYQGISKGYTF. The CDR3, as DNA: TGTGCCAGCAGCTCCTACCAGGGTATATCGAAAGGCTACACCTTC.

The V gene is TRBV19, the J gene TRBJ1-3; D unclear. Trimming shortened V by 8 bases and J by 0 bases, and 20 bases separated the two germline ends. Germline V gene data show CDR1 as LNHDA and CDR2 as SQIVND (reference sequence). CDR3 length equals 17 residues. CDR3 in amino acids: CASHKGVWASSGNTIYF. In DNA form, the CDR3 reads TGTGCCAGTCACAAGGGAGTATGGGCTTCCTCTGGAAACACCATATATTTT.

The chain carries TRBV27 and TRBJ1-5; D unclear. The V gene's germline CDR1 is MNHEY and CDR2 SMNVEV (reference sequence). V shed 5 bases and J shed 0 bases, with 17 bases lying between them. The CDR3 spans 17 residues. The CDR3 spells CASSPSTGIYSNQPQHF. The CDR3, as DNA: TGTGCCAGCAGTCCCTCGACTGGGATCTATAGCAATCAGCCCCAGCATTTT.

The rearrangement links TRBV11-3 to TRBJ2-1, with a tentative D call TRBD2 (5 bases). The V end was cut by 5 bases, the J end by 6 bases, with 26 bases between. The CDR3 sequence is 18 residues long. Germline assignment: CDR1 SGHNT and CDR2 YENEEA. In DNA, the CDR3 is TGTGCCAGCAGCCCCGGAGGCGGTGGGCGGCGAGGGCCCAATGAGCAGTTCTTC. Its protein is CASSPGGGGRRGPNEQFF.

This sequence joins TRBV13 and TRBJ2-2; D could derive from TRBD1 or TRBD2 (5 bases each). CDR1 PRHDT and CDR2 FYEKMQ come from the germline V gene (reference sequence). Trimming took off 3 bases at V and 7 bases at J, with 18 bases between the two ends. This CDR3 spans 16 amino acids. CDR3 nucleotides: TGTGCCAGCAGCTTGAGGGGCTTCCAGCCACACGGGGAGCTGTTTTTT. Its protein is CASSLRGFQPHGELFF.

V is TRBV19 and J is TRBJ2-3; 7 bases align to TRBD2. Germline values: CDR1 LNHDA, CDR2 SQIVND (reference sequence). Losses at the gene ends were 8 bases for V and 6 bases for J; bases not matched to a gene: 14. CDR3 length: 15 residues. The CDR3 region is CASRTRGIRSDTQYF. DNA of the CDR3: TGTGCCAGTCGGACTAGGGGAATTCGGTCTGATACGCAGTATTTT.

In DNA form, the CDR3 reads TGTGCCAGCTCACCAGCAGGGGATAGATACGAGCAGTACTTC. As protein: CASSPAGDRYEQYF. The chain carries TRBV18 and TRBJ2-7; possible D gene TRBD1, 6 bases. CDR1 and CDR2 (germline): KGHSH, LQKENI. This CDR3 has 14 residues. Trimming cost V 2 bases and J 4 bases, with 12 bases left between them.

The chain combines TRBV5-1 with TRBJ2-2; perhaps TRBD2 as D (5 bases). The CDR3 is made up of 13 amino acids. Germline CDR1 SGHRS, CDR2 YFSETQ. V was pared by 5 bases and J by 4 bases, with 9 bases between. The CDR3 loop reads CASRVEGTGELFF. In DNA form, the CDR3 reads TGCGCCAGCAGGGTAGAGGGCACCGGGGAGCTGTTTTTT.

The CDR3 is CASSSLGLSQETQYF. The DNA for the CDR3 is TGTGCCAGCAGCTCCCTGGGACTTTCGCAAGAGACCCAGTACTTC. This chain joins TRBV7-3 and TRBJ2-5, with a possible D match to TRBD2 (6 bases). Trimming shortened V by 4 bases and J by 2 bases, and 14 bases separated the two germline ends. Looked up from germline, CDR1 is SGHTA and CDR2 is FQGTGA. The CDR3 spans 15 residues.

V gene TRBV19 combines with J gene TRBJ1-5; 10 bases map to TRBD1. The V and J ends lost 7 bases and 1 base, in that order; junction bases with no gene match: 7. The CDR3 loop spans 16 amino acids. Germline V gene sequence: CDR1 LNHDA, CDR2 SQIVND (reference sequence). CDR3 DNA: TGTGCCAGTACCGCTCCGGGACAGGGGAGCAATCAGCCCCAGCATTTT. This translates into CASTAPGQGSNQPQHF.

V and J are TRBV9 and TRBJ2-2, with D possibly matching TRBD2 (6 bases). The CDR3 runs 15 residues. The ends were cut back, 0 bases at V and 6 bases at J, with 12 bases in the middle. From germline, CDR1 is SGDLS and CDR2 YYNGEE. As DNA, the CDR3 is TGTGCCAGCAGCGTAGAACGGGAGCCGCCCGGGGAGCTGTTTTTT. Amino acid sequence: CASSVEREPPGELFF.

V usage is TRBV15 and J usage is TRBJ2-7; D gene uncertain. The germline V gene encodes CDR1 LNHNV and CDR2 YYDKDF (reference sequence). V lost 1 base and J 1 base, leaving 8 bases between the germline ends. This CDR3 contains 14 residues. The CDR3 nucleotides are TGTGCCACCAGCAGAGGAGTATTATCCTACGAGCAGTACTTC. This sequence encodes CATSRGVLSYEQYF.

The rearrangement joins TRBV29-1 to TRBJ1-2; D is unclear. Trimming cost V 3 bases and J 4 bases, with 12 bases left between them. The CDR3 consists of 13 residues. CDR1 is SQVTM and CDR2 is ANQGSEA in the germline V gene. The CDR3 DNA is TGCAGCGTTGAGTCCGGTACTGCCTATGGCTACACCTTC. Its translation: CSVESGTAYGYTF.

This clone was seen repeatedly, ten times or more. The rearrangement uses TRBV4-1 and TRBJ1-5, with D hard to call. The CDR3 contains 18 residues. V was clipped by 0 bases and J by 3 bases, with 18 bases between them. CDR1 is MGHRA and CDR2 is YSYEKL in the germline V gene. This chain's CDR3 is CASSQDWKGAPFNQPQHF. The CDR3 bases are TGCGCCAGCAGCCAAGATTGGAAAGGCGCCCCCTTCAATCAGCCCCAGCATTTT.

The rearrangement links TRBV28 to TRBJ2-3, with TRBD1 matching over 8 bases. Trimming at V came to 6 bases and at J to 7 bases, leaving 9 bases not matched to a gene. Germline CDR1 is MDHEN and CDR2 is SYDVKM. This CDR3 contains 14 residues. The CDR3 DNA reads as TGTGCCAGCAGGGGCCAGGGGGCGGTTAATACGCAGTATTTT. Its protein product is CASRGQGAVNTQYF.

The CDR3 protein is CASSQGPGGRNTEAFF. The DNA of the CDR3 is TGCGCCAGCAGCCAAGGACCAGGGGGGAGGAACACTGAAGCTTTCTTT. The V call is TRBV4-1, the J call TRBJ1-1, with TRBD1 identical over 7 bases. V was pared by 1 base and J by 1 base, with 6 bases of the junction left unmatched. This CDR3 is 16 amino acids long. CDR1 and CDR2 (germline): MGHRA, YSYEKL.

V and J are TRBV5-1 and TRBJ2-2, with D tentatively TRBD1 (6 bases). V gave up 6 bases and J gave up 1 base, with 7 bases separating them. This CDR3 region has 13 residues. Germline V lookup: CDR1 SGHRS, CDR2 YFSETQ. The CDR3 DNA reads TGCGCCAGCACCAGGGGGAACACCGGGGAGCTGTTTTTT. Its protein is CASTRGNTGELFF. Looking up the rest from reference TRBV5-1 and TRBJ2-2 gives the full variable domain: KAGVTQTPRYLIKTRGQQVTLSCSPISGHRSVSWYQQTPGQGLQFLFEYFSETQRNKGNFPGRFSGRQFSNSRSEMNVSTLELGDSALYLCASTRGNTGELFFGEGSRLTVL.

The V call is TRBV9, the J call TRBJ1-2, with 7 nucleotides matching TRBD1. Germline V gene sequence: CDR1 SGDLS, CDR2 YYNGEE. Losses at the gene ends were 4 bases for V and 4 bases for J; bases not matched to a gene: 10. The CDR3 has 15 residues. In DNA form, the CDR3 reads TGTGCCAGCAGCCCCGGGACAGTCTCCGCCTATGGCTACACCTTC. This sequence encodes CASSPGTVSAYGYTF.

The chain recombines TRBV5-1 with TRBJ1-1, with D perhaps TRBD1 (5 bases). Germline V gene data show CDR1 as SGHRS and CDR2 as YFSETQ. V was trimmed by 4 bases and J by 4 bases, leaving 14 bases between them. The CDR3 runs to 14 residues. This chain's CDR3 is CASSVPGPGTEAFF. The CDR3 DNA reads as TGCGCCAGCAGCGTACCGGGACCAGGCACTGAAGCTTTCTTT. The entire variable domain, with the rest obtained from reference TRBV5-1 and TRBJ1-1, is as follows: KAGVTQTPRYLIKTRGQQVTLSCSPISGHRSVSWYQQTPGQGLQFLFEYFSETQRNKGNFPGRFSGRQFSNSRSEMNVSTLELGDSALYLCASSVPGPGTEAFFGQGTRLTVV.

The chain links TRBV10-3 to TRBJ2-7, with D perhaps matching TRBD2 (6 bases). Germline V gene data show CDR1 as ENHRY and CDR2 as SYGVKD. The CDR3 consists of 14 residues. The V end lost 11 bases, the J end lost 0 bases, and 17 bases lay between the germline ends. The DNA of the CDR3 is TGTGCCGCCCGGGACTCCCAACCCTCCTACGAGCAGTACTTC. Translated: CAARDSQPSYEQYF.